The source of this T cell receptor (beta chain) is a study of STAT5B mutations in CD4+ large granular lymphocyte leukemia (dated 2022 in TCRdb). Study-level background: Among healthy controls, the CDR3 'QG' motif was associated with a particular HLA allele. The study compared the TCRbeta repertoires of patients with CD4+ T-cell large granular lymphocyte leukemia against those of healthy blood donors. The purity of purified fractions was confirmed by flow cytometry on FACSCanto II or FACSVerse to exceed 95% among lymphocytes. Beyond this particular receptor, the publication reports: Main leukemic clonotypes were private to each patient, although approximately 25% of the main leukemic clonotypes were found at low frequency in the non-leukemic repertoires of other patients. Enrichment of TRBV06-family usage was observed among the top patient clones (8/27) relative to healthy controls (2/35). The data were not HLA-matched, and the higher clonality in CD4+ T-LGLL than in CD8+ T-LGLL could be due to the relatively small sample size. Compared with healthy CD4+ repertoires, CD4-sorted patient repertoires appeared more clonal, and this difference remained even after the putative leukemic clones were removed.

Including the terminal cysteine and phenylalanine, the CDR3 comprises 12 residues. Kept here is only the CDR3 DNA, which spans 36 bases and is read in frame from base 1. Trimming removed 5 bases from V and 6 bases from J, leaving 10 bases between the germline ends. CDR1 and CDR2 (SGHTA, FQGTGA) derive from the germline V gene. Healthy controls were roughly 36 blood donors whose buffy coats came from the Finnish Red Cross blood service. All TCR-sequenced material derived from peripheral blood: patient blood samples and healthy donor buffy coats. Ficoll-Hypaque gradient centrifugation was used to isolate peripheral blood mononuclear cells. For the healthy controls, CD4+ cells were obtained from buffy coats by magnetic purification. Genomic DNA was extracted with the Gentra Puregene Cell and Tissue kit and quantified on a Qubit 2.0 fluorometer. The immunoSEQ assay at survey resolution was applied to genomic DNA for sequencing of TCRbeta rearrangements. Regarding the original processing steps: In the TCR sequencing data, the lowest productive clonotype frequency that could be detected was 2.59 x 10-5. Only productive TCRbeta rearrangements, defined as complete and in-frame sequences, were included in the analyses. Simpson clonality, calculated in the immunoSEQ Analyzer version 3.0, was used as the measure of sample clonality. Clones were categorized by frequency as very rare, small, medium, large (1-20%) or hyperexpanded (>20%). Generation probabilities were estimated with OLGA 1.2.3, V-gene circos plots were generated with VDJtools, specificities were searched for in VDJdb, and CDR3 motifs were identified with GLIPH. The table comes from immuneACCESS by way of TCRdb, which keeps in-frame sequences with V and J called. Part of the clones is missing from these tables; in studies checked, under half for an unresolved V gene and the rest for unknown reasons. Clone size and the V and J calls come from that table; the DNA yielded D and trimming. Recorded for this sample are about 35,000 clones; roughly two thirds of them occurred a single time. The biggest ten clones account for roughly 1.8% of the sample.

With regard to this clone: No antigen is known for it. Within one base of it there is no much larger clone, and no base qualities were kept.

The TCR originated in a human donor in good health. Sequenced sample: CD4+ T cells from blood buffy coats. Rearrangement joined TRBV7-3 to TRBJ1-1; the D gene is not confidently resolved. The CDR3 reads CASSPPDSEAFF. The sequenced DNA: TGTGCCAGCAGCCCACCCGACTCTGAAGCTTTCTTT.